These 25 T cell receptor beta chains were all obtained from the same sample, sequenced in a study of shared clonotypes between healthy human individuals. Repertoires were generated with immunoSEQ multiplex PCR, while TCRdb's copy carries only in-frame clones and drops some. The sample carries hundreds of thousands of clones, about 96% recorded once. The naive CD8 fraction comprised CD45RO-negative cells positively selected for CCR7 and excluded terminally differentiated effector memory CD45RA+ cells. Sequencing was carried out using naive CD8+ T cells sorted from blood. Source of these receptors: a woman aged 25 to 39 in good health.

The V call is TRBV9, the J call TRBJ2-7, with D perhaps being TRBD1 or TRBD2 (5 bases each). The germline CDR1 and CDR2 sequences are SGDLS and YYNGEE. The ends were cut back, 4 bases at V and 11 bases at J, with 19 bases in the middle. The CDR3 has 13 residues. The CDR3 nucleotides read TGTGCCAGCAGCCCCCGGGACGGGGAGAGGGAGTACTTC. Amino acid sequence: CASSPRDGEREYF.

This chain uses TRBV30 with TRBJ2-7; D may match TRBD1 or TRBD2 (5 bases each). The CDR3 spans 16 residues. The V and J ends lost 4 bases and 2 bases respectively, with 21 bases between them. Germline CDR1 GTSNPN, CDR2 SVGIG (reference sequence). The CDR3 sequence: CAWTRLRDPGAYEQYF. As DNA, the CDR3 is TGTGCCTGGACCCGCCTACGGGACCCTGGCGCCTACGAGCAGTACTTC.

The chain joins TRBV29-1 to TRBJ2-4; 7 bases map to TRBD2. There are 14 residues in the CDR3. Germline V lookup: CDR1 SQVTM, CDR2 ANQGSEA. Trimming cost V 1 base and J 0 bases; bases outside gene matches: 0. CDR3 amino acids: CSVEGGGAKNIQYF. The DNA for the CDR3 is TGCAGCGTTGAAGGGGGGGGAGCCAAAAACATTCAGTACTTC.

The chain employs TRBV7-9 and TRBJ2-7; the D gene is possibly TRBD2 (6 bases). V was pared by 5 bases and J by 6 bases, with 14 bases between. This CDR3 has 13 amino acids. CDR1 SEHNR and CDR2 FQNEAQ come from the germline V gene (reference sequence). This chain's CDR3 is CASSLGLPSEQYF. The CDR3 bases are TGTGCCAGCAGCCTGGGACTGCCATCCGAGCAGTACTTC.

The V and J genes are TRBV28 and TRBJ1-1; the D gene is possibly TRBD1 (6 bases). V was trimmed by 5 bases and J by 8 bases, leaving 12 bases between them. Germline V gene data show CDR1 as MDHEN and CDR2 as SYDVKM. The CDR3 sequence is 12 residues long. The CDR3, as DNA: TGTGCCAGCAGTGACCCCGGGACAGAAGCTTTCTTT. It encodes CASSDPGTEAFF.

The rearrangement joins TRBV27 to TRBJ1-1; D is perhaps TRBD1 (6 bases). Germline CDR1 is MNHEY and CDR2 is SMNVEV (reference sequence). Trimming stripped 5 bases from V and 0 bases from J, with 19 bases between. The CDR3 consists of 17 residues. CDR3 nucleotide sequence: TGTGCCAGCAGTCCCCAACAGGGTGAGAGAATGAACACTGAAGCTTTCTTT. Translating gives CASSPQQGERMNTEAFF.

The V call is TRBV19, the J call TRBJ1-2, with D unresolved. The germline V gene encodes CDR1 LNHDA and CDR2 SQIVND (reference sequence). The CDR3 is 11 residues long. V lost 8 bases, J lost 3 bases, and 7 bases lay in between. The CDR3 sequence is CASQRDYGYTF. In nucleotides, the CDR3 is TGTGCCAGTCAGCGGGACTATGGCTACACCTTC.

V is TRBV2 and J is TRBJ2-1, with D perhaps being TRBD1 or TRBD2 (5 bases each). There are 11 residues in the CDR3. CDR1 and CDR2 from the germline V gene are SNHLY and FYNNEI. The V and J ends lost 6 bases and 8 bases respectively, with 8 bases between them. The CDR3: CASRGTHEQFF. For the CDR3, the DNA is TGTGCCAGCAGGGGGACCCATGAGCAGTTCTTC.

This clone was recorded only once. J is TRBJ1-1 and V is TRBV5-4; TRBD1 agrees at 8 bases. J was trimmed by 1 base and V by 2 bases; bases with no gene match: 4. This CDR3 has 15 residues. Germline V gene data show CDR1 as SGHNT and CDR2 as YYREEE (reference sequence). This chain's CDR3 is CASSFVTGGNTEAFF. The CDR3 nucleotides are TGTGCCAGCAGCTTCGTTACAGGGGGGAACACTGAAGCTTTCTTT.

This chain links TRBV19 with TRBJ2-5; a weak D match, TRBD1 (5 bases). The CDR3 extends over 13 amino acids. The germline V gene has CDR1 LNHDA and CDR2 SQIVND (reference sequence). The V end lost 3 bases, the J end lost 3 bases, and 8 bases lay between the germline ends. CDR3 DNA sequence: TGTGCCAGTAGTATTATAGGGGAAGAGACCCAGTACTTC. It translates to CASSIIGEETQYF. The whole variable domain, remainder taken from reference TRBV19 and TRBJ2-5, is DGGITQSPKYLFRKEGQNVTLSCEQNLNHDAMYWYRQDPGQGLRLIYYSQIVNDFQKGDIAEGYSVSREKKESFPLTVTSAQKNPTAFYLCASSIIGEETQYFGPGTRLLVL.

The chain is built from TRBV6-5 and TRBJ2-5, with D tentatively TRBD1 (5 bases). Germline V gene sequence: CDR1 MNHEY, CDR2 SVGAGI. The CDR3 has 13 residues. The V gene lost 6 bases and the J gene lost 4 bases, with 12 bases spanning the gap. CDR3 coding DNA: TGTGCCAGCAGCCAGGGTTGGGGAGAGACCCAGTACTTC. Residues: CASSQGWGETQYF.

This sequence joins TRBV27 and TRBJ2-5, with a possible D match to TRBD2 (5 bases). With 3 bases removed from V and 2 bases from J, the gap between germline ends came to 7 bases. Germline loops: CDR1 MNHEY, CDR2 SMNVEV (reference sequence). The CDR3 runs 13 residues. CDR3 DNA: TGTGCCAGCAGTTTGGGAGATCAAGAGACCCAGTACTTC. Its protein is CASSLGDQETQYF.

The gene calls are TRBV10-1 and TRBJ2-1; no definite D call. There are 13 residues in the CDR3. Trimming pared 6 bases from V and 4 bases from J, leaving 10 bases between. The germline V gene encodes CDR1 WNHNN and CDR2 SYGVQD (reference sequence). The CDR3 here is CASSRYPYNEQFF. The CDR3 nucleotides are TGCGCCAGCAGCCGCTACCCTTACAATGAGCAGTTCTTC.

The chain is built from TRBV6-5 and TRBJ2-7; TRBD2 might be the D (6 bases). V was trimmed by 1 base and J by 4 bases, leaving 17 bases between them. Germline-derived CDR1 and CDR2 are MNHEY and SVGAGI. This CDR3 has 16 amino acids. For the CDR3, the DNA is TGTGCCAGCAGTTACTATGACCCGGGGGAGTATTACGAGCAGTACTTC. Translation gives CASSYYDPGEYYEQYF.

This clone appeared once. The V call is TRBV13, the J call TRBJ2-2; no reliable D call. The germline gives CDR1 PRHDT, CDR2 FYEKMQ (reference sequence). CDR3 size: 13 residues. V dropped 3 bases and J dropped 6 bases, with 8 bases sitting between them. The CDR3 DNA is TGTGCCAGCAGCTTGGGGTACGCCGGGGAGCTGTTTTTT. This translates into CASSLGYAGELFF.

The rearrangement uses TRBV28 and TRBJ2-7; 7 bases line up with TRBD1. CDR3 length: 14 amino acids. V trimming: 5 bases; J trimming: 2 bases; junction bases outside the gene matches: 6. The germline V gene encodes CDR1 MDHEN and CDR2 SYDVKM. The CDR3 nucleotides are TGTGCCAGCAGTGCTGACAGGGTCCCCTACGAGCAGTACTTC. As protein: CASSADRVPYEQYF. The full variable domain, its missing parts supplied by reference TRBV28 and TRBJ2-7, is DVKVTQSSRYLVKRTGEKVFLECVQDMDHENMFWYRQDPGLGLRLIYFSYDVKMKEKGDIPEGYSVSREKKERFSLILESASTNQTSMYLCASSADRVPYEQYFGPGTRLTVT.

J is TRBJ2-1 and V is TRBV2, with D maybe TRBD2 (6 bases). The germline gives CDR1 SNHLY, CDR2 FYNNEI. The V and J ends lost 8 bases and 5 bases respectively, with 19 bases between them. The CDR3 sequence is 15 residues long. CDR3 coding DNA: TGTGCCAGCGAACTTCTAGCGACTAAGGACAATGAGCAGTTCTTC. This gives the protein CASELLATKDNEQFF.

The chain carries TRBV6-5 and TRBJ2-1; a possible D gene is TRBD2 (5 bases). Per germline, CDR1 MNHEY and CDR2 SVGAGI. There are 14 residues in the CDR3. V lost 1 base and J lost 5, with 9 bases in between. CDR3 protein: CASSYFEGNNEQFF. Here the CDR3 DNA reads TGTGCCAGCAGTTACTTCGAGGGTAACAATGAGCAGTTCTTC.

The rearrangement uses TRBV5-5 and TRBJ1-1; possible D gene TRBD1, 6 bases. V was pared by 4 bases and J by 1 base, with 17 bases between. Germline-derived CDR1 and CDR2 are SGHKS and YYEKEE (reference sequence). The CDR3 is made up of 16 amino acids. CDR3 region: CASSRGAVVRNTEAFF. DNA for the CDR3: TGTGCCAGCAGCCGGGGGGCGGTTGTCCGGAACACTGAAGCTTTCTTT.

This chain joins TRBV5-1 and TRBJ2-7; 9 nucleotides align to TRBD1. The CDR3 sequence is 15 residues long. From germline, CDR1 is SGHRS and CDR2 YFSETQ. Trimming removed 0 bases from V and 9 bases from J; junction bases left unmatched: 10. The CDR3 nucleotides are TGCGCCAGCAGCTTGGGGTGGGGACAGGGAGAATCGCAGTACTTC. Translation: CASSLGWGQGESQYF.

The CDR3 DNA reads TGTGCCAGCAGCGGGACAGGAAGAGAGACCCAGTACTTC. This encodes CASSGTGRETQYF. The rearrangement links TRBV28 to TRBJ2-5; 8 positions agree with TRBD1. V was pared by 6 bases and J by 4 bases, with 4 bases of the junction left unmatched. The germline V gene has CDR1 MDHEN and CDR2 SYDVKM. The CDR3 runs 13 residues. The whole variable domain, filled in from reference TRBV28 and TRBJ2-5, reads DVKVTQSSRYLVKRTGEKVFLECVQDMDHENMFWYRQDPGLGLRLIYFSYDVKMKEKGDIPEGYSVSREKKERFSLILESASTNQTSMYLCASSGTGRETQYFGPGTRLLVL.

This clone was seen once. The chain employs TRBV10-3 and TRBJ2-7; the match to TRBD1 covers 7 bases. Germline lookup yields CDR1 ENHRY and CDR2 SYGVKD. V dropped 10 bases and J dropped 2; count of bases not matched to a gene: 8. The CDR3 spans 13 residues. The CDR3 coding sequence is TGTGCCACCCGGACAGGCGGCACCTACGAGCAGTACTTC. Its translation: CATRTGGTYEQYF.

The chain is built from TRBV30 and TRBJ2-5, with D unresolved. The J call may be wrong; the DNA end is better matched by TRBJ2-7. In germline, CDR1 is GTSNPN, CDR2 SVGIG (reference sequence). The CDR3 totals 14 residues. The CDR3 bases are TGTGCCTGCAATCCTGACGGAGTTCGGGCCGAGCAGTACTTC. Residues: CACNPDGVRAEQYF.

This clone has a single count. This same CDR3 is encoded by further DNA sequences in the sample. The rearrangement uses TRBV4-1 and TRBJ2-7; TRBD1 agrees at 9 bases. The CDR3 length is 15 residues. V was clipped by 4 bases and J by 2 bases; unmatched bases: 6. The germline CDR1 and CDR2 sequences are MGHRA and YSYEKL. CDR3 protein: CASSPGTGGPYEQYF. The DNA of the CDR3 is TGCGCCAGCAGCCCCGGAACAGGGGGCCCCTACGAGCAGTACTTC.

The gene calls are TRBV2 and TRBJ2-5, with D unclear. The CDR3 sequence is 13 residues long. Per the germline V gene, CDR1 is SNHLY and CDR2 is FYNNEI. V shed 11 bases and J shed 3 bases, with 16 bases lying between them. As DNA, the CDR3 is TGTGCCGGCGCCCTCAATAGGGAAGAGACCCAGTACTTC. Translated: CAGALNREETQYF.